Each of the 20 T cell receptor beta chains below was sequenced from the same sample in a study of blood T cells in healthy people across ages. Alongside a J-beta primer mix, a sample-barcoded 5' primer served in a second PCR lasting roughly 7 to 11 cycles. TCRdb reanalysed the 5' RACE reads using MiXCR and keeps one entry per CDR3 protein. The sample shows about 1.5 million distinct CDR3 sequences, 40% to 45% of them seen only once. The sample comprised blood. Source of these receptors: a woman aged 18-29 years in good health.

Points on this clonotype: A much larger clonotype is one base distant, so this may be a read error. The rearrangement uses TRBV3-1 and TRBJ2-5, with 9 bases aligning to TRBD2. The J call may be in error: the DNA end matches TRBJ2-7 better. Per the germline V gene, CDR1 is LGHDT and CDR2 is YNNKEL (reference sequence). This CDR3 region has 14 residues. The CDR3 DNA is TGTGCCAGCAGCCGAATAGCGGGGGCCTACGAGCAGTACTTC. Its protein is CASSRIAGAYEQYF.

V and J are TRBV20-1 and TRBJ1-6; D might be TRBD1 (6 bases). The germline V gene has CDR1 DFQATT and CDR2 SNEGSKA (reference sequence). V was trimmed by 2 bases and J by 7 bases, leaving 9 bases between them. This CDR3 is 13 amino acids long. The CDR3 DNA reads as TGCAGTGCTAGACAACAGGGAAATTCACCCCTCCACTTT. Its protein product is CSARQQGNSPLHF.

This clonotype was counted only a few times. Compared with germline, one end of the junction differs, possibly owing to a read error. V is TRBV6-5 and J is TRBJ1-4; D remains unclear. In germline, CDR1 is MNHEY, CDR2 SVGAGI. The CDR3 runs to 15 residues. The CDR3 is CASSYSRRTNEKLFF. DNA of the CDR3: TGTGCTAGCAGTTACAGCCGAAGAACTAATGAAAAACTGTTTTTT.

The chain is built from TRBV3-1 and TRBJ2-7, with 7 bases identical to TRBD1. J was trimmed by 10 bases and V by 1 base; bases with no gene match: 7. The CDR3 extends over 13 amino acids. Germline CDR1 and CDR2: LGHDT and YNNKEL (reference sequence). The CDR3 DNA is TGTGCCAGCAGCCAAGTGGCAGGGGGTATTCAGTACTTC. Protein: CASSQVAGGIQYF.

The table lists this clonotype with a few counts. The chain has TRBV20-1 and TRBJ1-1; D remains unclear. The CDR3 totals 15 residues. Trimming removed 0 bases from V and 0 bases from J, with 11 bases in between. The germline gives CDR1 DFQATT, CDR2 SNEGSKA (reference sequence). CDR3 bases: TGCAGTGCTAGAGATCGGAAAGCCATGAACACTGAAGCTTTCTTT. Translated, it gives CSARDRKAMNTEAFF.

In its sample, this clonotype was seen once. The gene calls are TRBV5-1 and TRBJ2-5; 10 bases fit TRBD1. The V and J ends lost 3 bases and 11 bases, in that order; junction bases with no gene match: 16. CDR3 length equals 16 residues. Germline assignment: CDR1 SGHRS and CDR2 YFSETQ. CDR3 sequence reads: CASSWTTGGLYNEQYF. In DNA, the CDR3 is TGCGCCAGCAGCTGGACGACAGGGGGCCTTTACAATGAGCAGTACTTC.

As concerns this clonotype: The germline gene is not matched at one end of the junction; a read error may be the cause. The chain links TRBV4-3 to TRBJ2-1, with a weak D call TRBD1 (6 bases). This CDR3 spans 16 amino acids. Germline CDR1 is LGHNA and CDR2 is YSLEER. This chain's CDR3 is CASSPYRDTFYKEQFF. CDR3 nucleotide sequence: TGCGCCAGCAGCCCATACCGGGACACTTTCTACAAGGAGCAGTTCTTC.

The chain carries TRBV10-3 and TRBJ1-1; possible D gene TRBD1, 6 bases. The CDR3 runs 15 residues. V lost 6 bases, J lost 0 bases, and 14 bases lay in between. Germline CDR1 ENHRY, CDR2 SYGVKD. As DNA, the CDR3 is TGTGCCATCAGCGACAGGCCCTCCATGAACACTGAAGCTTTCTTT. This sequence encodes CAISDRPSMNTEAFF.

This clonotype was picked up a small number of times. The chain recombines TRBV6-6 with TRBJ1-1; tentatively, D is TRBD1 (5 bases). The V gene lost 8 bases and the J gene lost 5 bases, with 12 bases spanning the gap. The CDR3 length is 12 residues. Germline V gene data show CDR1 as MNHNY and CDR2 as SVGAGI (reference sequence). CDR3 sequence (DNA): TGTGCCAGCCACGGGGGGGGAACTGAAGCTTTCTTT. Its protein is CASHGGGTEAFF.

The chain uses TRBV29-1 and TRBJ2-2; TRBD1 might be the D (5 bases). The CDR3 has 11 residues. Deletions cut 2 bases from V and 8 bases from J, with 6 bases between. Germline lookup yields CDR1 SQVTM and CDR2 ANQGSEA. CDR3: CSVETGGELFF. The CDR3 DNA sequence: TGCAGCGTTGAAACAGGAGGGGAGCTGTTTTTT.

The chain employs TRBV14 and TRBJ1-2, with D tentatively TRBD1 (5 bases). Trimming left V 4 bases short and J 5 bases short, with 20 bases between. The CDR3 loop spans 16 amino acids. Germline V gene lookup returns CDR1 SGHDN and CDR2 FVKESK. CDR3 nucleotides: TGTGCCAGCAGCCCCCGAGACGACAGCCACTCATATGGCTACACCTTC. It encodes CASSPRDDSHSYGYTF. The full variable domain, completed using reference TRBV14 and TRBJ1-2, is EAGVTQFPSHSVIEKGQTVTLRCDPISGHDNLYWYRRVMGKEIKFLLHFVKESKQDESGMPNNRFLAERTGGTYSTLKVQPAELEDSGVYFCASSPRDDSHSYGYTFGSGTRLTVV.

The CDR3 spells CASSIAASSYNEQFF. CDR3 sequence (DNA): TGTGCCAGCAGTATAGCGGCCAGCTCCTACAATGAGCAGTTCTTC. V and J are TRBV7-2 and TRBJ2-1; D perhaps matches TRBD2 (6 bases). The germline gives CDR1 SGHTA, CDR2 FQGNSA. This CDR3 region has 15 residues. Trimming stripped 6 bases from V and 0 bases from J, with 12 bases between.

This clonotype has just a few counts. The gene calls are TRBV12-3 or TRBV12-4 and TRBJ2-3; possible D gene TRBD2, 7 bases. V was pared by 6 bases and J by 2 bases, with 15 bases between. The CDR3 runs to 15 residues. The CDR3 here is CASSQRGGATDTQYF. For the CDR3, the DNA is TGTGCCAGCAGCCAAAGGGGGGGAGCCACAGATACGCAGTATTTT.

The chain employs TRBV6-2 or TRBV6-3 and TRBJ2-1; D might be TRBD2 (6 bases). The CDR3 is 18 residues long. V shed 7 bases and J shed 0 bases, with 22 bases lying between them. Germline values: CDR1 MNHEY, CDR2 SVGEGT. The CDR3 coding sequence is TGTGCCAGCACCACCAACAGACTAGTTATAGGCTCCTACAATGAGCAGTTCTTC. Protein: CASTTNRLVIGSYNEQFF.

J is TRBJ1-1 and V is TRBV12-3 or TRBV12-4; D ambiguous. The CDR3 totals 14 residues. V was clipped by 4 bases and J by 4 bases, with 13 bases between them. CDR3 nucleotide sequence: TGTGCCAGCAGTTACGACATCCTGACCACTGAAGCTTTCTTT. It yields the protein CASSYDILTTEAFF.

CDR3 protein: CASRATGCLDGDTQYF. In DNA, the CDR3 is TGTGCCAGCAGAGCGACAGGGTGTTTGGACGGAGATACGCAGTATTTT. The J gene is TRBJ2-3, the V gene TRBV27; 7 bases are shared with TRBD1. This CDR3 region has 16 residues. Per germline, CDR1 MNHEY and CDR2 SMNVEV (reference sequence). The J segment lost 5 bases and the V segment lost 6 bases, leaving 14 bases of the junction unmatched.

This CDR3 reads CSVKRDTDTQYF. The CDR3 DNA reads TGCAGCGTTAAACGTGACACAGATACGCAGTATTTT. This chain connects TRBV29-1 to TRBJ2-3; D unresolved. With 5 bases removed from V and 2 bases from J, the gap between germline ends came to 8 bases. Germline-derived CDR1 and CDR2 are SQVTM and ANQGSEA. This CDR3 has 12 residues.

This clonotype was counted between two and nine times. This rearrangement joins TRBV7-2 to TRBJ2-1, with D possibly being TRBD2 (5 bases). Trimming stripped 1 base from V and 7 bases from J, with 8 bases between. The length of the CDR3 is 13 residues. Germline V lookup: CDR1 SGHTA, CDR2 FQGNSA. The CDR3 protein is CASSLVWENEQFF. The CDR3 DNA reads as TGTGCCAGCAGCTTAGTGTGGGAGAATGAGCAGTTCTTC.

The CDR3 sequence is CASSQEWGTDEQFF. CDR3 nucleotides: TGTGCCAGCAGCCAAGAATGGGGGACGGATGAGCAGTTCTTC. The V gene is TRBV3-1, the J gene TRBJ2-1; the D call may be TRBD1 or TRBD2 (5 bases each). There are 14 residues in the CDR3. Trimming took 0 bases from V and 8 from J, leaving 11 bases between them. CDR1 and CDR2 from the germline V gene are LGHDT and YNNKEL (reference sequence).

V gene TRBV6-2 or TRBV6-3 combines with J gene TRBJ2-1; 8 bases are shared with TRBD1. The CDR3 is 18 amino acids. Germline CDR1 is MNHEY and CDR2 is SVGEGT. With 0 bases clipped from V and 6 bases from J, the junction kept 13 bases outside the gene matches. CDR3 protein: CASSYSLTGQGSVNEQFF. The CDR3 DNA follows: TGTGCCAGCAGTTACTCACTAACCGGACAGGGAAGTGTCAATGAGCAGTTCTTC.